This entry features one T cell receptor beta chain sequence. Here immunoSEQ multiplex PCR was the method, and the copy in TCRdb shows in-frame clones only, minus some. The sample consists of about 960,000 clones, 76% of them appearing once. The sample is drawn from a study of shared clonotypes between healthy human individuals. V shed 4 bases, J shed 0 bases, and the junction held 4 bases outside the gene matches. This CDR3 is 15 amino acids long. In germline, CDR1 is MNHEY, CDR2 SVGAGI. This chain joins TRBV6-5 and TRBJ2-7, with 9 bases aligning to TRBD1. Material for sequencing was memory CD4+ T cells sorted from blood. Subset of the sample: CD45RA-negative fraction. The source is a man aged 18 to 30 in good health. The CDR3 is CASSSTTGGSYEQYF. As DNA, the CDR3 is TGTGCCAGCAGTTCCACGACAGGGGGCTCCTACGAGCAGTACTTC.